A single sample gave rise to the 16 T cell receptor beta chains below, sequenced in a study of Graves' ophthalmopathy and Graves' hyperthyroidism. Amplification of the TCR beta CDR3 regions used RNA transcripts (as template). Second-round multiplex PCR followed a first-round RT-PCR using HTBI primers. MiXCR was run by TCRdb on the multiplex PCR reads, yielding one entry per CDR3 protein. Found here are some 390,000 distinct CDR3 sequences, approximately 20% of them singletons; the top ten hold around 1.6%. Material for sequencing was peripheral blood. Source of these receptors: a woman between 18 and 30 years old with Graves' ophthalmopathy.

This clonotype appeared a few times. This chain connects TRBV3-1 to TRBJ2-5; perhaps TRBD2 as D (6 bases). Per the germline V gene, CDR1 is LGHDT and CDR2 is YNNKEL (reference sequence). V lost 1 base, J lost 2 bases, and 11 bases lay in between. The CDR3 loop spans 15 amino acids. The CDR3 loop reads CASSQGLAPQETQYF. The CDR3 DNA reads as TGTGCCAGCAGCCAAGGGCTAGCGCCACAAGAGACCCAGTACTTC.

CDR3 protein: CASSLDRDTGELFF. Written as DNA, the CDR3 is TGTGCCAGCAGCTTAGACCGGGACACCGGGGAGCTGTTTTTT. The V and J genes are TRBV7-9 and TRBJ2-2, with unresolved D. Germline loops: CDR1 SEHNR, CDR2 FQNEAQ (reference sequence). V shed 1 base and J shed 3 bases, with 6 bases lying between them. The CDR3 totals 14 residues.

This clonotype was detected many times. The rearrangement joins TRBV28 to TRBJ1-1; D gene unclear. V shed 8 bases and J shed 4 bases, with 8 bases lying between them. The CDR3 is made up of 11 amino acids. The V gene's germline CDR1 is MDHEN and CDR2 SYDVKM. CDR3 loop: CASAWGTEAFF. The CDR3 nucleotides read TGTGCCAGCGCTTGGGGCACTGAAGCTTTCTTT.

Ten or more counts support this clonotype. The CDR3 region is CASSSQRGPSYEQYF. CDR3 in DNA: TGTGCCAGCAGCTCCCAGCGGGGGCCTTCCTACGAGCAGTACTTC. This chain links TRBV7-2 with TRBJ2-7; 8 bases line up with TRBD2. This CDR3 has 15 amino acids. CDR1 SGHTA and CDR2 FQGNSA come from the germline V gene. Losses at the gene ends were 4 bases for V and 1 base for J; bases not matched to a gene: 6.

This clonotype was seen many times. This chain uses TRBV6-5 with TRBJ1-2; tentative D call: TRBD1 (5 bases). The germline V gene encodes CDR1 MNHEY and CDR2 SVGAGI. Trimming stripped 4 bases from V and 2 bases from J, with 11 bases between. The CDR3 extends over 14 amino acids. The CDR3 bases are TGTGCCAGCAGTTTTCGGGGCGTGAACTATGGCTACACCTTC. This gives the protein CASSFRGVNYGYTF.

The table lists this clonotype with many counts. This chain connects TRBV4-3 to TRBJ2-4; possible D gene TRBD2, 6 bases. Germline V gives CDR1 LGHNA, CDR2 YSLEER. The CDR3 is 15 residues long. Trimming pared 0 bases from V and 8 bases from J, leaving 14 bases between. Here the CDR3 reads CASSQDTAGGDIQYF. The DNA for the CDR3 is TGCGCCAGCAGCCAAGATACCGCCGGAGGGGACATTCAGTACTTC.

This clonotype has a count of ten or more. V and J are TRBV19 and TRBJ1-5; D is unclear. Germline CDR1 and CDR2: LNHDA and SQIVND (reference sequence). Trimming took off 5 bases at V and 3 bases at J, with 17 bases between the two ends. The CDR3 is 16 amino acids. The CDR3 DNA sequence: TGTGCCAGTAGTTTGGATCCAGCGATTTACAATCAGCCCCAGCATTTT. This sequence encodes CASSLDPAIYNQPQHF. Full variable domain (rest looked up from reference TRBV19 and TRBJ1-5): DGGITQSPKYLFRKEGQNVTLSCEQNLNHDAMYWYRQDPGQGLRLIYYSQIVNDFQKGDIAEGYSVSREKKESFPLTVTSAQKNPTAFYLCASSLDPAIYNQPQHFGDGTRLSIL.

For the CDR3, the DNA is TGTGCCACCGAACCAGACAGGGGGCGAAACTACGAGCAGTACTTC. Translation: CATEPDRGRNYEQYF. The chain combines TRBV24-1 with TRBJ2-7, with 10 bases that match TRBD1. The germline gives CDR1 KGHDR, CDR2 SFDVKD. The V and J ends lost 9 bases and 3 bases, in that order; junction bases with no gene match: 10. The CDR3 loop spans 15 amino acids.

In this sample, this clonotype turned up many times. The genes are TRBV11-1 and TRBJ2-2; no definite D call. The germline V gene has CDR1 SGHAT and CDR2 FQDESV (reference sequence). The CDR3 extends over 13 amino acids. The V end was cut by 7 bases, the J end by 4 bases, with 10 bases between. CDR3 residues: CASTPMSTGELFF. The CDR3 nucleotides read TGTGCCAGCACTCCGATGAGCACCGGGGAGCTGTTTTTT.

This chain joins TRBV20-1 and TRBJ2-5; D gene ambiguous. CDR1 is DFQATT, CDR2 SNEGSKA, per germline (reference sequence). CDR3 length: 13 amino acids. Trimming cost V 1 base and J 2 bases, with 8 bases left between them. CDR3 protein: CSARVPVQETQYF. CDR3 sequence (DNA): TGCAGTGCTAGAGTTCCAGTTCAAGAGACCCAGTACTTC.

There are many counts of this clonotype. This chain joins TRBV6-5 and TRBJ2-2, with 8 bases aligning to TRBD1. Germline trimming cut 2 bases from V and 7 bases from J; bases unmatched to any gene: 3. This CDR3 comprises 14 residues. Germline V gene lookup returns CDR1 MNHEY and CDR2 SVGAGI. In DNA, the CDR3 is TGTGCCAGCAGTTACGGACAGGGTCACGGGGAGCTGTTTTTT. This translates into CASSYGQGHGELFF.

This clonotype was seen a handful of times. V usage is TRBV18 and J usage is TRBJ1-2, with 12 positions matching TRBD1. The trim removed 1 base at V and 0 bases at J, leaving 3 bases unmatched. The V gene's germline CDR1 is KGHSH and CDR2 LQKENI. CDR3 length: 17 residues. CDR3 in DNA: TGTGCCAGCTCACCACGGGGACAGGGGGCTACTAACTATGGCTACACCTTC. Translating it yields CASSPRGQGATNYGYTF. Full variable domain (missing parts from reference TRBV18 and TRBJ1-2): NAGVMQNPRHLVRRRGQEARLRCSPMKGHSHVYWYRQLPEEGLKFMVYLQKENIIDESGMPKERFSAEFPKEGPSILRIQQVVRGDSAAYFCASSPRGQGATNYGYTFGSGTRLTVV.

This clonotype was counted once. The chain couples TRBV24-1 to TRBJ1-2; D gene uncertain. V was shortened by 3 bases and J by 4 bases, with 5 bases between the two germline ends. The CDR3 length is 12 residues. Per germline, CDR1 KGHDR and CDR2 SFDVKD. The chain's CDR3 is CATSDGLYGYTF. DNA of the CDR3: TGTGCCACCAGTGATGGGCTCTATGGCTACACCTTC.

This clonotype was observed many times. This CDR3 is CASSSRRYEQYF. CDR3 in DNA: TGTGCCAGCAGCTCCCGGAGGTACGAGCAGTACTTC. The gene calls are TRBV7-2 and TRBJ2-7; possible D gene TRBD2, 5 bases. The germline V and J ends were trimmed by 4 bases and 4 bases, with 8 bases remaining between them. The CDR3 runs to 12 residues. Germline CDR1 SGHTA, CDR2 FQGNSA.

This clonotype was observed many times. V is TRBV11-2 and J is TRBJ2-6; no clear D. V was clipped by 10 bases and J by 0 bases, with 19 bases between them. Germline V gene sequence: CDR1 SGHAT, CDR2 FQNNGV. This CDR3 spans 17 amino acids. CDR3 protein: CAILPSGRISGANVLTF. In DNA, the CDR3 is TGTGCCATCCTTCCTAGTGGGCGGATCTCTGGGGCCAACGTCCTGACTTTC.

This sequence joins TRBV12-3 or TRBV12-4 and TRBJ1-1; a weak D match, TRBD1 (6 bases). Trimming removed 5 bases from V and 6 bases from J, with 10 bases in between. The CDR3 has 12 amino acids. For the CDR3, the DNA is TGTGCCAGCAGTCAGGGGACCCCTGAAGCTTTCTTT. It encodes CASSQGTPEAFF.